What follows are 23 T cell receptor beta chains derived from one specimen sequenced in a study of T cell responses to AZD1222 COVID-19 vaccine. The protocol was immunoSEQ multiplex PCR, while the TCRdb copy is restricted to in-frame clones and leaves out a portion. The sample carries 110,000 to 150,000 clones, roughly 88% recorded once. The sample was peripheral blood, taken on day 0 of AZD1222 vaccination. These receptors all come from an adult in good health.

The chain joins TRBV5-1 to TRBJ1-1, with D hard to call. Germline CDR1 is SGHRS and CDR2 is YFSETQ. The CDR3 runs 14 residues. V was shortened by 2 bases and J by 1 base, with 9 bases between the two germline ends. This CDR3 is CASSLDGRNTEAFF. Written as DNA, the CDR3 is TGCGCCAGCAGCTTAGACGGACGGAACACTGAAGCTTTCTTT.

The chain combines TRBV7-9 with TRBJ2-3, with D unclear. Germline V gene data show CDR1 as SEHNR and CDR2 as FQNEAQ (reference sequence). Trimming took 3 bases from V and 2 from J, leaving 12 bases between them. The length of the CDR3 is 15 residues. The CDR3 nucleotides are TGTGCCAGCAGCTTGACCCTAACAATCACAGATACGCAGTATTTT. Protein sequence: CASSLTLTITDTQYF. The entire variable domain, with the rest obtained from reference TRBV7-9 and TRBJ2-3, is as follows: DTGVSQNPRHKITKRGQNVTFRCDPISEHNRLYWYRQTLGQGPEFLTYFQNEAQLEKSRLLSDRFSAERPKGSFSTLEIQRTEQGDSAMYLCASSLTLTITDTQYFGPGTRLTVL.

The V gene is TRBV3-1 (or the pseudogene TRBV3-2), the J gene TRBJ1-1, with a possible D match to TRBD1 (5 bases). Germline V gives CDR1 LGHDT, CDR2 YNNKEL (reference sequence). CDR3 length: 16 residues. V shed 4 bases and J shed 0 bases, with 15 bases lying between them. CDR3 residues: CASSLPGGTMNTEAFF. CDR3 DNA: TGTGCCAGCAGCCTCCCCGGGGGAACCATGAACACTGAAGCTTTCTTT.

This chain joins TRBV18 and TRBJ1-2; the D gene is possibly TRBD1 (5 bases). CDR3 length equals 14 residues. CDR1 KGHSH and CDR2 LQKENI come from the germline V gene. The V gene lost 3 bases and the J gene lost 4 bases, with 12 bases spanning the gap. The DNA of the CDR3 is TGTGCCAGCTCACCTCTTGACAGTCTCTATGGCTACACCTTC. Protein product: CASSPLDSLYGYTF.

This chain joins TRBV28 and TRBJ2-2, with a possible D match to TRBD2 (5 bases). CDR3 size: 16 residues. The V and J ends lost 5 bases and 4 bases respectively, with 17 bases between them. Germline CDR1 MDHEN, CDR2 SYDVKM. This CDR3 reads CASSAPAALGTGELFF. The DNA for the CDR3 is TGTGCCAGCAGTGCCCCAGCGGCCCTAGGCACCGGGGAGCTGTTTTTT.

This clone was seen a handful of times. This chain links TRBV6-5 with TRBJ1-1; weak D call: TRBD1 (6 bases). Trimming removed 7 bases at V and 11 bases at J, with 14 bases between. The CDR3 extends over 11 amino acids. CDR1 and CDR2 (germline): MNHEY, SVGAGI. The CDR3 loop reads CASNLGGKAFF. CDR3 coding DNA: TGTGCCAGCAACCTAGGGGGGAAGGCTTTCTTT.

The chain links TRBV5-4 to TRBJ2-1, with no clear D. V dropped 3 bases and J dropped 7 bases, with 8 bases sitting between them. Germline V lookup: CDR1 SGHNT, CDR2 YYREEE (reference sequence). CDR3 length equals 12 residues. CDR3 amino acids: CASSWTGNEQFF. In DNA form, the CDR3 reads TGTGCCAGCAGCTGGACCGGGAATGAGCAGTTCTTC. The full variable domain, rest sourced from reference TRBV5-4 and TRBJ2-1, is ETGVTQSPTHLIKTRGQQVTLRCSSQSGHNTVSWYQQALGQGPQFIFQYYREEENGRGNFPPRFSGLQFPNYSSELNVNALELDDSALYLCASSWTGNEQFFGPGTRLTVL.

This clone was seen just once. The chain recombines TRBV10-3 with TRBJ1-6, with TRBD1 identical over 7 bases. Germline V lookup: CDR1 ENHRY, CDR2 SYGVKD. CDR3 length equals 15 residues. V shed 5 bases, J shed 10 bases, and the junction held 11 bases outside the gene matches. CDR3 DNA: TGTGCCATCAGTATAACAGGGGCCGCTGGATCACCCCTCCACTTT. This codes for CAISITGAAGSPLHF.

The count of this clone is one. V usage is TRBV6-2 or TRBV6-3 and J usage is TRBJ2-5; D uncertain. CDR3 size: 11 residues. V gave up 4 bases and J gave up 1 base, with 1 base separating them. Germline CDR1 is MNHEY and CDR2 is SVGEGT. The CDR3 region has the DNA TGTGCCAGCAGTTTCCAAGAGACCCAGTACTTC. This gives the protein CASSFQETQYF.

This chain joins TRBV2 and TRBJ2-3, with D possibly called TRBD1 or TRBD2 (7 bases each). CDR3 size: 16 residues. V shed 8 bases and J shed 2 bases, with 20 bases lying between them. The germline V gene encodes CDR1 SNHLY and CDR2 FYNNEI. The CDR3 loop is CASGGGYGTVTDTQYF. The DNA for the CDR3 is TGTGCCAGCGGGGGGGGTTACGGGACAGTCACAGATACGCAGTATTTT.

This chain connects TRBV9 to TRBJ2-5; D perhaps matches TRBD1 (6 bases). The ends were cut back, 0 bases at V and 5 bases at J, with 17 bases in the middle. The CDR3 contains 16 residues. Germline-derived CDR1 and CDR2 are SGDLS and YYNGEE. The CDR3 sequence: CASSVDVMAGAETQYF. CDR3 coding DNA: TGTGCCAGCAGCGTAGATGTAATGGCAGGGGCGGAGACCCAGTACTTC.

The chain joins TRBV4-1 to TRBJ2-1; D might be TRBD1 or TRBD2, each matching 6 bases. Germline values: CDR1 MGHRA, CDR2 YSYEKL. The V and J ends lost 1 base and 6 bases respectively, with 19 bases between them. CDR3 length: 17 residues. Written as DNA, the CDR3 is TGCGCCAGCAGCCAAGGGTTCAGGGGACTTTTGACCAATGAGCAGTTCTTC. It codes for CASSQGFRGLLTNEQFF.

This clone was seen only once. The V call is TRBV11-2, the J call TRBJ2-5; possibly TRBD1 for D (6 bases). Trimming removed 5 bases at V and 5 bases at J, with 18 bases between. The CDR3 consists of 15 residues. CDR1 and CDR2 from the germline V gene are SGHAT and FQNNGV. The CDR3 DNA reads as TGTGCCAGCAGCATTTCCGGGACAAGGGGGGAGACCCAGTACTTC. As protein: CASSISGTRGETQYF. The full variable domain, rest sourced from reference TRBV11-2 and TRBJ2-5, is EAGVAQSPRYKIIEKRQSVAFWCNPISGHATLYWYQQILGQGPKLLIQFQNNGVVDDSQLPKDRFSAERLKGVDSTLKIQPAKLEDSAVYLCASSISGTRGETQYFGPGTRLLVL.

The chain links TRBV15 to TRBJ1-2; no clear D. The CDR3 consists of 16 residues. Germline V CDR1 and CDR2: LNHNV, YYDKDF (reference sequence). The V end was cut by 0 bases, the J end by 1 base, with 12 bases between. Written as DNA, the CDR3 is TGTGCCACCAGCAGAGATTTACAGACTTTTAACTATGGCTACACCTTC. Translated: CATSRDLQTFNYGYTF.

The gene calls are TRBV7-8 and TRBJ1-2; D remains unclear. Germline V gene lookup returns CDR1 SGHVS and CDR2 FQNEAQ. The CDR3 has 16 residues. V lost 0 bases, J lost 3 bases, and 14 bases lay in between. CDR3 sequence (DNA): TGTGCCAGCAGCTTAGCGCGGGGAGGGATTGACTATGGCTACACCTTC. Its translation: CASSLARGGIDYGYTF.

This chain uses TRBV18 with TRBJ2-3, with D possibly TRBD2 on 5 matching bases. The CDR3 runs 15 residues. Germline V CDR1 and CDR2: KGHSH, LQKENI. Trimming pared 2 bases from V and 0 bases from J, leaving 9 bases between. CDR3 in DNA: TGTGCCAGCTCACCAGCGGGCGGGAGCACAGATACGCAGTATTTT. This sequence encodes CASSPAGGSTDTQYF.

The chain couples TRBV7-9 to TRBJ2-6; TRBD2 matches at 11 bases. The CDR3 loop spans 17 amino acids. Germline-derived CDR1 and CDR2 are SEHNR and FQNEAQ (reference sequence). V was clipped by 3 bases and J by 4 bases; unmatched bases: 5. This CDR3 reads CASSLGLAVGGANVLTF. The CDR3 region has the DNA TGTGCCAGCAGCTTGGGACTAGCGGTTGGAGGGGCCAACGTCCTGACTTTC.

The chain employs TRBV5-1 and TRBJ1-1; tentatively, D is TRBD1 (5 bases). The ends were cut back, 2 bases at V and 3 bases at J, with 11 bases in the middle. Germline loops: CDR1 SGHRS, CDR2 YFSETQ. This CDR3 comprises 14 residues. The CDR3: CASSLAVGDTEAFF. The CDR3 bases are TGCGCCAGCAGCTTAGCGGTAGGGGACACTGAAGCTTTCTTT.

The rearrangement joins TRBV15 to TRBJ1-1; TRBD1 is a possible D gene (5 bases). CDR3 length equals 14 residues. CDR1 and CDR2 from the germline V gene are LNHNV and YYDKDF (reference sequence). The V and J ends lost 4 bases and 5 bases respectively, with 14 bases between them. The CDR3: CATSNQGGGTEAFF. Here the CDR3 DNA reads TGTGCCACCAGCAACCAGGGTGGGGGAACTGAAGCTTTCTTT.

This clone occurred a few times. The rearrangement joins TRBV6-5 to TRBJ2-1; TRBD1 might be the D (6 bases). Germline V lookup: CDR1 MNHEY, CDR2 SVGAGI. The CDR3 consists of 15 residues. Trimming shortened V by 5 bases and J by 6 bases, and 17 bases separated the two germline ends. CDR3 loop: CASSHNRDSRNEQFF. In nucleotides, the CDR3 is TGTGCCAGCAGTCACAACAGGGATTCCCGCAATGAGCAGTTCTTC.

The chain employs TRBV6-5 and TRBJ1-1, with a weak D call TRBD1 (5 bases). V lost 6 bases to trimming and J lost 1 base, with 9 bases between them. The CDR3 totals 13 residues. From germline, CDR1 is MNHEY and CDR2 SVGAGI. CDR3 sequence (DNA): TGTGCCAGCAGGAGGGGATGGAACACTGAAGCTTTCTTT. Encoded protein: CASRRGWNTEAFF.

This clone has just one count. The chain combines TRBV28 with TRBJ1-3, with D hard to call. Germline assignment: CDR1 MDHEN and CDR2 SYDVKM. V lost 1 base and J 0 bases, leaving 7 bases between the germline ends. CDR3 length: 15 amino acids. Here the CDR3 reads CASSLFGDSGNTIYF. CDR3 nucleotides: TGTGCCAGCAGTTTATTTGGGGACTCTGGAAACACCATATATTTT.

The CDR3 bases are TGTGCCAGCAGCCCCCAGACAGGGGGAACGGATGGCTACACCTTC. This encodes CASSPQTGGTDGYTF. J is TRBJ1-2 and V is TRBV7-9; 9 bases match TRBD1. The junction had 10 bases not matched to a gene; V was cut back by 5 bases and J by 6 bases. CDR3 length: 15 amino acids. Germline CDR1 SEHNR, CDR2 FQNEAQ (reference sequence).